Listed below are T cell receptor beta chains from one sample, sequenced in a study of blood T cell repertoires in COVID-19. Assay used: immunoSEQ multiplex PCR; TCRdb lists only in-frame clones, some missing. The repertoire consists of about 310,000 clones, with approximately 89% occurring once and the leading ten covering about 7.8%. Input material: peripheral blood. The receptor set was obtained from a woman between 50 and 59 years old who had recovered from COVID-19. Both conserved end residues are part of each CDR3. The order of the fields is J gene, clone size, V gene, D gene, CDR3 DNA, CDR3 protein. The D gene is left open where the match is weak. Size is omitted from some rows. Given values are once, few, many or a class for expanded clones.

j_call: TRBJ2-2; clone_size: .; v_call: TRBV4-2; d_call: TRBD2; cdr3_nt: TGTGCCAGCAGCGGCGCTCCGCTAGCGGGAGTTGTCGGGGAGCTGTTTTTT; cdr3_aa: CASSGAPLAGVVGELFF
j_call: TRBJ2-1; clone_size: once; v_call: TRBV6-2/TRBV6-3; d_call: TRBD2; cdr3_nt: TGTGCCAGCAGTTACGCTAGCGGGAGATGGAATGAGCAGTTCTTC; cdr3_aa: CASSYASGRWNEQFF
j_call: TRBJ1-5; clone_size: .; v_call: TRBV19; d_call: .; cdr3_nt: TGTGCCAGTAGATGGGGAGTTCCCAATCAGCCCCAGCATTTT; cdr3_aa: CASRWGVPNQPQHF
j_call: TRBJ2-1; clone_size: .; v_call: TRBV6-5; d_call: TRBD1; cdr3_nt: TGTGCCAGCAGAGACAGGGTCACCTACAATGAGCAGTTCTTC; cdr3_aa: CASRDRVTYNEQFF
j_call: TRBJ2-1; clone_size: .; v_call: TRBV7-2; d_call: TRBD1; cdr3_nt: TGTGCCAGCAGCTTACGACAGGGGGCATACAATGAGCAGTTCTTC; cdr3_aa: CASSLRQGAYNEQFF
j_call: TRBJ2-3; clone_size: .; v_call: TRBV30; d_call: .; cdr3_nt: TGTGCCTGGAGTGTACGAGGCAGCCACCGATCTCGGACAGATACGCAGTATTTT; cdr3_aa: CAWSVRGSHRSRTDTQYF
j_call: TRBJ2-3; clone_size: .; v_call: TRBV7-2; d_call: TRBD2; cdr3_nt: TGTGCCAGCAGCTTAGCCGGACTAGCGTTAGATACGCAGTATTTT; cdr3_aa: CASSLAGLALDTQYF
j_call: TRBJ2-2; clone_size: .; v_call: TRBV19; d_call: .; cdr3_nt: TGTGCCAGTAGTGTTCAGGGGCCGTCGCCGGGCGGGGAGCTGTTTTTT; cdr3_aa: CASSVQGPSPGGELFF
j_call: TRBJ2-7; clone_size: many; v_call: TRBV30; d_call: .; cdr3_nt: TGTGCCTGGAGTGCGGGAGTCGGCTACGAGCAGTACTTC; cdr3_aa: CAWSAGVGYEQYF
j_call: TRBJ1-4; clone_size: once; v_call: TRBV15; d_call: .; cdr3_nt: TGTGCCACCAGCAGGGCCAGACCGGGTGAAAAACTGTTTTTT; cdr3_aa: CATSRARPGEKLFF
j_call: TRBJ2-3; clone_size: .; v_call: TRBV18; d_call: TRBD2; cdr3_nt: TGTGCCAGCTCACTCTCTCTAGCGGGAGGCACAGATACGCAGTATTTT; cdr3_aa: CASSLSLAGGTDTQYF
j_call: TRBJ2-2; clone_size: .; v_call: TRBV7-9; d_call: TRBD2; cdr3_nt: TGTGCCAGCAGCTCTAGCGGGAGCCTATCCGGGGAGCTGTTTTTT; cdr3_aa: CASSSSGSLSGELFF
j_call: TRBJ2-1; clone_size: .; v_call: TRBV6-5; d_call: TRBD2; cdr3_nt: TGTGCCAGCAGTTACTCGCTAGCGGGAGGGCCGAATCGGTTCTTC; cdr3_aa: CASSYSLAGGPNRFF
j_call: TRBJ2-2; clone_size: .; v_call: TRBV9; d_call: .; cdr3_nt: TGTGCCAGCAGCGATTACCCCGGGGATCACACCGGGGAGCTGTTTTTT; cdr3_aa: CASSDYPGDHTGELFF
j_call: TRBJ2-3; clone_size: .; v_call: TRBV7-2; d_call: TRBD2; cdr3_nt: TGTGCCAGCAGCTCCACCGGACTAGCCGATTACACAGATACGCAGTATTTT; cdr3_aa: CASSSTGLADYTDTQYF
j_call: TRBJ2-5; clone_size: .; v_call: TRBV2; d_call: TRBD2; cdr3_nt: TGTGCCAGCAGAGAGGGAGGGCACGAGACCCAGTACTTC; cdr3_aa: CASREGGHETQYF
j_call: TRBJ1-3; clone_size: .; v_call: TRBV9; d_call: TRBD1; cdr3_nt: TGTGCCAGCAGCGGGCTGACAGGGCCCTCTGGAAACACCATATATTTT; cdr3_aa: CASSGLTGPSGNTIYF
j_call: TRBJ1-1; clone_size: .; v_call: TRBV6-5; d_call: .; cdr3_nt: TGTGCCAGCAGGACAGGCTACACTGAAGCTTTCTTT; cdr3_aa: CASRTGYTEAFF
j_call: TRBJ2-5; clone_size: few; v_call: TRBV7-9; d_call: .; cdr3_nt: TGTGCCAGCAGCTTAGGGGGGGACCAAGAGACCCAGTACTTC; cdr3_aa: CASSLGGDQETQYF
j_call: TRBJ1-6; clone_size: .; v_call: TRBV6-5; d_call: .; cdr3_nt: TGTGCCAGCCTCTTCAACAGGGACGGGAATTCACCCCTCCACTTT; cdr3_aa: CASLFNRDGNSPLHF